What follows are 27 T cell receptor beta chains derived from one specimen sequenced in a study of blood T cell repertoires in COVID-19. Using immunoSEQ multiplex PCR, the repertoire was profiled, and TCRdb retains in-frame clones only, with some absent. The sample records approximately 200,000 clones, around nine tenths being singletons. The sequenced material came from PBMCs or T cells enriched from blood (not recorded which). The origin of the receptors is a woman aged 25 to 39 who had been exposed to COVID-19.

The CDR3 sequence is CAWSVLNSNQPQHF. DNA of the CDR3: TGTGCCTGGAGTGTACTTAATAGCAATCAGCCCCAGCATTTT. This chain uses TRBV30 with TRBJ1-5; no clear D gene. The V end lost 0 bases, the J end lost 0 bases, and 6 bases lay between the germline ends. CDR1 and CDR2 (germline): GTSNPN, SVGIG (reference sequence). The CDR3 loop spans 14 amino acids.

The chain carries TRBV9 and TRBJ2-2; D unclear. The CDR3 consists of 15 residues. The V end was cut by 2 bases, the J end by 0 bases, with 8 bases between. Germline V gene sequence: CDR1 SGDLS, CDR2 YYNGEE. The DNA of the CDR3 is TGTGCCAGCAGCGTTGCAGTCGCGAACACCGGGGAGCTGTTTTTT. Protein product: CASSVAVANTGELFF. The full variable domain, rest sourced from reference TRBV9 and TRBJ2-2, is DSGVTQTPKHLITATGQRVTLRCSPRSGDLSVYWYQQSLDQGLQFLIQYYNGEERAKGNILERFSAQQFPDLHSELNLSSLELGDSALYFCASSVAVANTGELFFGEGSRLTVL.

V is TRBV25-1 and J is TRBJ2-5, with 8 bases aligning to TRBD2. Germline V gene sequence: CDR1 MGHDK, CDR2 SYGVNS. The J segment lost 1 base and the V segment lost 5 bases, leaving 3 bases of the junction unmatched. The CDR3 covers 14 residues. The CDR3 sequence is CASSLSGSQETQYF. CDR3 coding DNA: TGTGCCAGCAGTCTGAGCGGGAGCCAAGAGACCCAGTACTTC. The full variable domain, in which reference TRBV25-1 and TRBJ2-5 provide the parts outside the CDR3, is EADIYQTPRYLVIGTGKKITLECSQTMGHDKMYWYQQDPGMELHLIHYSYGVNSTEKGDLSSESTVSRIRTEHFPLTLESARPSHTSQYLCASSLSGSQETQYFGPGTRLLVL.

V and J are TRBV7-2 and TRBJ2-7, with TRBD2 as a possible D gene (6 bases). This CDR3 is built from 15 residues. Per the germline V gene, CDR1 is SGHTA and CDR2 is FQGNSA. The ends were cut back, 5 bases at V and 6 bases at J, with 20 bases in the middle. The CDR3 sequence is CASSPDWDSLSEQYF. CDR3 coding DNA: TGTGCCAGCAGCCCTGACTGGGACTCCCTTAGCGAGCAGTACTTC. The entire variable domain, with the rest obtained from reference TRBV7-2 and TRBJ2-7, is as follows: GAGVSQSPSNKVTEKGKDVELRCDPISGHTALYWYRQSLGQGLEFLIYFQGNSAPDKSGLPSDRFSAERTGGSVSTLTIQRTQQEDSAVYLCASSPDWDSLSEQYFGPGTRLTVT.

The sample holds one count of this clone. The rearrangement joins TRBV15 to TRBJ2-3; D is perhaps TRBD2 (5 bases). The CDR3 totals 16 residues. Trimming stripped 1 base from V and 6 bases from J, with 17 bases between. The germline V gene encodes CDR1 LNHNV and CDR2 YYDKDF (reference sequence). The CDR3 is CATSRGGLALRDTQYF. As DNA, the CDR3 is TGTGCCACCAGCAGAGGAGGGCTAGCCCTACGGGATACGCAGTATTTT.

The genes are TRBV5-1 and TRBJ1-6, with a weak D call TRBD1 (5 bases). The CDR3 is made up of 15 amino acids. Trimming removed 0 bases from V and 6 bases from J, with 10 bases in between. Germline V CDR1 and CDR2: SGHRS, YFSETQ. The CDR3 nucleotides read TGCGCCAGCAGCTTGGGGTCAGGGCGTAATTCACCCCTCCACTTT. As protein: CASSLGSGRNSPLHF.

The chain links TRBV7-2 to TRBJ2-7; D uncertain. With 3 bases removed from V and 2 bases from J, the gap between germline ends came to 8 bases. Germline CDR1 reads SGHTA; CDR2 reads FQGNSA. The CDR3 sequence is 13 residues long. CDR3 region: CASSFLGPYEQYF. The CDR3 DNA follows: TGTGCCAGCAGCTTTCTAGGTCCCTACGAGCAGTACTTC.

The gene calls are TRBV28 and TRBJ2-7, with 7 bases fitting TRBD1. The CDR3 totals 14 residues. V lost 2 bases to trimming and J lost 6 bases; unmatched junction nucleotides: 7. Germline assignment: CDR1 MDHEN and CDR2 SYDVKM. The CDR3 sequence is CASSLDRVAPEQYF. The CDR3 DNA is TGTGCCAGCAGTTTAGACAGGGTGGCACCCGAGCAGTACTTC.

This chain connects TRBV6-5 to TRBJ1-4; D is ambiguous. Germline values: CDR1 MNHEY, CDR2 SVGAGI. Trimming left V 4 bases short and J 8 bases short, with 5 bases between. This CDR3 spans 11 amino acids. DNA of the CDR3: TGTGCCAGCAGTTTGGGCGAAAAACTGTTTTTT. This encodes CASSLGEKLFF.

CDR3 residues: CASSSLDGRGNIQYF. As DNA, the CDR3 is TGTGCCAGCAGCTCCTTAGACGGGAGGGGGAACATTCAGTACTTC. The chain carries TRBV5-6 and TRBJ2-4, with 8 bases identical to TRBD2. CDR3 size: 15 residues. From germline, CDR1 is SGHDT and CDR2 YYEEEE. J gave up 7 bases and V 3 bases, and 9 bases lay outside the gene matches.

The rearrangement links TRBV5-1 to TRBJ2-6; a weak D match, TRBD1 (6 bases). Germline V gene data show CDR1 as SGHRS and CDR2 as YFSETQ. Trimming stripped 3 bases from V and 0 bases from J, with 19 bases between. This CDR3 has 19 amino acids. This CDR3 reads CASSSQGGQTTSGANVLTF. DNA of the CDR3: TGCGCCAGCAGCTCCCAAGGGGGACAAACTACCTCTGGGGCCAACGTCCTGACTTTC. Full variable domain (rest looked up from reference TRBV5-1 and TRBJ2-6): KAGVTQTPRYLIKTRGQQVTLSCSPISGHRSVSWYQQTPGQGLQFLFEYFSETQRNKGNFPGRFSGRQFSNSRSEMNVSTLELGDSALYLCASSSQGGQTTSGANVLTFGAGSRLTVL.

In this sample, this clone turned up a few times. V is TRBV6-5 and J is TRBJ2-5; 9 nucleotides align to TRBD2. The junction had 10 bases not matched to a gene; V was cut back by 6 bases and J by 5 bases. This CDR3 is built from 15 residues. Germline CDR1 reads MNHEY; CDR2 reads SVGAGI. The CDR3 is CASRTGDSGGETQYF. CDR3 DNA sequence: TGTGCCAGCAGGACGGGGGACAGCGGGGGGGAGACCCAGTACTTC.

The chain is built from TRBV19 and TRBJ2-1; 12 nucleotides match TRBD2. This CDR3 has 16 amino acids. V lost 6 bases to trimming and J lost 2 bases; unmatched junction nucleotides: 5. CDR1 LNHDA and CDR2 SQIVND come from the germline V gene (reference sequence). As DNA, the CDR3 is TGTGCCAGTAGACCAACTAGCGGGAGGACCTACAATGAGCAGTTCTTC. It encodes CASRPTSGRTYNEQFF.

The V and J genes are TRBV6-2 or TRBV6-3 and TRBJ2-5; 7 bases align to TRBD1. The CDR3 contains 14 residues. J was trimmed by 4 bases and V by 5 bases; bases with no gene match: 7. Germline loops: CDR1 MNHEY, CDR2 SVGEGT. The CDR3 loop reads CASSLQGSGETQYF. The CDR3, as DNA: TGTGCCAGCAGTCTACAGGGGAGTGGAGAGACCCAGTACTTC.

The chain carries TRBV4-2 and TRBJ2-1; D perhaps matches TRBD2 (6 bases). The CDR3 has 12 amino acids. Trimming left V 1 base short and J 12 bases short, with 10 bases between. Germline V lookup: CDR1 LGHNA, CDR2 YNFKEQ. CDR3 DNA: TGTGCCAGCAGCCAAGTCGGGGGTCTGCAGTTCTTC. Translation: CASSQVGGLQFF.

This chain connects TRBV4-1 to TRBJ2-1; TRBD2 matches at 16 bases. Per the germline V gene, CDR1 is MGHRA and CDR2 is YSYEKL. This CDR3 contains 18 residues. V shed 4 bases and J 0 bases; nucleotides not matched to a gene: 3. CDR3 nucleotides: TGCGCCAGCAGCCGGGGACTAGCGGGAGGGAGCTCCTACAATGAGCAGTTCTTC. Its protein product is CASSRGLAGGSSYNEQFF.

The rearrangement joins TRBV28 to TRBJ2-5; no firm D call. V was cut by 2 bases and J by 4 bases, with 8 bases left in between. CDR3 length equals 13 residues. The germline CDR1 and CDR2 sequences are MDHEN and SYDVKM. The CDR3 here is CASSLPSGETQYF. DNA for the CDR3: TGTGCCAGCAGTTTACCCTCAGGAGAGACCCAGTACTTC.

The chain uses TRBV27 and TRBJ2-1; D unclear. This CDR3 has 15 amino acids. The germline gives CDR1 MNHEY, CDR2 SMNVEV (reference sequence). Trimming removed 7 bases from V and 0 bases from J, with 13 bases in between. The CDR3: CASKLGSSSYNEQFF. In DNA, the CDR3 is TGTGCCAGCAAGCTCGGGTCCAGCTCCTACAATGAGCAGTTCTTC.

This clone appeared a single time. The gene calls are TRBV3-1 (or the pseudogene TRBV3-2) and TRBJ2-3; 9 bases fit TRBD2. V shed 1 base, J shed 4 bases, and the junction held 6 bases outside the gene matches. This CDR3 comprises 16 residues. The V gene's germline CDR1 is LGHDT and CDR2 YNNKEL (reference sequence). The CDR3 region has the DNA TGTGCCAGCAGCCAAGGGCTCCTAGCGGGGCCAGATACGCAGTATTTT. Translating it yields CASSQGLLAGPDTQYF.

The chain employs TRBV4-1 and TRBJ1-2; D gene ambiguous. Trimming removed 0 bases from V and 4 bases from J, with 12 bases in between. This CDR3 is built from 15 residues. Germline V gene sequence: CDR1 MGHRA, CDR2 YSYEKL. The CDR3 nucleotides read TGCGCCAGCAGCCAAGAACTGAAGGAGATCTATGGCTACACCTTC. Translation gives CASSQELKEIYGYTF.

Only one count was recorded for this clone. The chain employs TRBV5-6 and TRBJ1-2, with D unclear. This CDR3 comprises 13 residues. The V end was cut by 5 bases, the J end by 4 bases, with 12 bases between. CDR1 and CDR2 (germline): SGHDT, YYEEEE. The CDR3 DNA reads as TGTGCCAGCAGGCTCGAGGGTTTCTATGGCTACACCTTC. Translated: CASRLEGFYGYTF.

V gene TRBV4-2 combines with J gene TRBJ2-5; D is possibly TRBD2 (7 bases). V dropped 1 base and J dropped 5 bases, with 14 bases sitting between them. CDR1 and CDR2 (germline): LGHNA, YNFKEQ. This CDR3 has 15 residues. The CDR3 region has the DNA TGTGCCAGCAGCCAAGCAGCTAGGGGGGGGGAGACCCAGTACTTC. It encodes CASSQAARGGETQYF.

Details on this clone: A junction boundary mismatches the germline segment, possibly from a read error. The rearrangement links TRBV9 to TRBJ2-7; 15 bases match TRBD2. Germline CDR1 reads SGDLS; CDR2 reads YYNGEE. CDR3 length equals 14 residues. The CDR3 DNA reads TGTGCCAGCAGCGTAGACGGGACTAGCGGGAGGATGCACTTC. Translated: CASSVDGTSGRMHF.

CDR3 DNA sequence: TGCAGTGCTAGTGGTCAGTCCTACGAGCAGTACTTC. Amino acids: CSASGQSYEQYF. This chain links TRBV20-1 with TRBJ2-7; D uncertain. The CDR3 covers 12 residues. Deletions cut 3 bases from V and 1 base from J, with 7 bases between. Looked up from germline, CDR1 is DFQATT and CDR2 is SNEGSKA (reference sequence).

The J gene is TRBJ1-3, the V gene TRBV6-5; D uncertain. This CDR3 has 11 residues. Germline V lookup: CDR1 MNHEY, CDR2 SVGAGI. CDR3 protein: CGTGERNTIYF. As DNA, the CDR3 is TGTGGAACCGGGGAGCGAAACACCATATATTTT.

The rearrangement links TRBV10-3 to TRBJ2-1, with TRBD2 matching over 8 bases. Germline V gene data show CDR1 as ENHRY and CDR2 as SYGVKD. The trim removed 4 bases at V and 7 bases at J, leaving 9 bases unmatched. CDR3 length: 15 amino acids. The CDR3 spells CAISVDREGRNEQFF. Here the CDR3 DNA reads TGTGCCATCAGTGTGGACCGGGAGGGCCGGAATGAGCAGTTCTTC.

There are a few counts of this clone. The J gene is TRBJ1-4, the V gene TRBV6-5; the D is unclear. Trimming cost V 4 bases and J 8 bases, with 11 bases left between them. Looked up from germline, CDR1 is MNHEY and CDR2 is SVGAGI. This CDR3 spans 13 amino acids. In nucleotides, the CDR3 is TGTGCCAGCAGTTGGCGGGAGACCGAAAAACTGTTTTTT. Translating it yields CASSWRETEKLFF.